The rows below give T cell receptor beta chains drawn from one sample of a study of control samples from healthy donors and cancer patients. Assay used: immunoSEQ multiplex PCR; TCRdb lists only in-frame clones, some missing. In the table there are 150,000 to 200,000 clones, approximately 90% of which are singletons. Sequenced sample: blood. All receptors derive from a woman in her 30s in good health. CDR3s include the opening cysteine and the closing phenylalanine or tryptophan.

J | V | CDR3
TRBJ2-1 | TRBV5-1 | CASSLGPASYNEQFF
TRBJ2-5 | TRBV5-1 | CASSIGPGTRVGETQYF
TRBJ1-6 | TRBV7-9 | CASSLESGSGNSPLHF
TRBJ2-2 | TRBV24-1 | CATSAAGNTGELFF
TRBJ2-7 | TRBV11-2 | CASSLDPSQGYHEQYF
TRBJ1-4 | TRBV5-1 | CASSLDVNEKLFF
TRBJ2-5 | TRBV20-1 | CSASSPVRKETQYF
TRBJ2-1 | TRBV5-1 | CASSPGLAVYNEQFF
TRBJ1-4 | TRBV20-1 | CSARVKEKLFF
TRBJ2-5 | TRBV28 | CASANPGPQRETQYF
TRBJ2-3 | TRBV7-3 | CASSGSGTGTDTQYF
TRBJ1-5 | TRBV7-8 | CASSLVGGGEPQHF
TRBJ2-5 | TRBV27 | CASSSPGQGKETQYF
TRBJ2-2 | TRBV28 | CAIELNTGELFF
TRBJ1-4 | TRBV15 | CATSLRGIATNEKLFF
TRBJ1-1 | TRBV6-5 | CASKVAHTEAFF
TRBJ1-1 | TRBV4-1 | CASSPRMGAEAFF
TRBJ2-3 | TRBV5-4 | CASSRVGPSTDTQYF
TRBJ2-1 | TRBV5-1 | CASYRQGYEQFF
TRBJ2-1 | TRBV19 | CASNFQGGNEQFF
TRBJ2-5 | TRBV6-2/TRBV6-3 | CASSYRISGAQETQYF
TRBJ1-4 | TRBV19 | CASSTLPGQGGEKLFF
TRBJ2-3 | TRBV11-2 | CASSLAGSSTDTQYF
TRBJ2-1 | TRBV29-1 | CSVERASGYSTFSYNEQFF
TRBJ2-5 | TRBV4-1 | CASSQDVSQPGTQYF
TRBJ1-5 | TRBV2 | CASSPLGPSNQPQHF
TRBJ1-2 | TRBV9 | CASSATGLANYGYTF
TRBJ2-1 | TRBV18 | CASSPPGGYNEQFF
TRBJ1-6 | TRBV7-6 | CASSWQLGNSPLHF
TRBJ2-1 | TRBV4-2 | CASSQEDLRSYNEQFF
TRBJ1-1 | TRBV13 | CASSLGVNTEAFF
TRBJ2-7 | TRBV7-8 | CASSLDRVPYEQYF
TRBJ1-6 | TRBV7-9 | CASSLAVAAAGNSPLHF
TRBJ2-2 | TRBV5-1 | CASRKREVSLNTGELFF
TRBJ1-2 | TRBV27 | CASSPLGGGYGYTF
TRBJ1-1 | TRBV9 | CASGEGTEAFF
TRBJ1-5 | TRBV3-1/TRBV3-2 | CASSPAPGGMSNQPQHF
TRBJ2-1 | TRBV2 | CASRGQIYNEQFF
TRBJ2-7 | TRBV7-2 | CASSPQTGDHYEQYF
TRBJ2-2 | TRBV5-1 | CASSLATSGRRDTGELFF
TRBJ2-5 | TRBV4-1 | CASSQDEGREWETQYF
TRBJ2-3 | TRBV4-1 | CASSQVLRGQGRTDTQYF
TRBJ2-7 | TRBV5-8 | CASSGRSYEQYF
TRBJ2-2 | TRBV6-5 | CASRGGRAGAGELFF